This TCR beta chain came from a study of T cells after yellow fever vaccination. This clonotype was counted a few times. TCRdb analysed the 5' RACE reads with MiXCR anew, one entry per CDR3 protein. The sample has 450,000 to 650,000 distinct CDR3 sequences, roughly a fifth seen once. The length of the CDR3 is 16 residues. V shed 4 bases, J shed 5 bases, and the junction held 6 bases outside the gene matches. The germline V gene has CDR1 SGDLS and CDR2 YYNGEE. Sequencing was performed on PBMCs, taken roughly 23 days after the first yellow fever vaccination. The V call is TRBV9, the J call TRBJ2-1, with 13 bases aligning to TRBD2. The receptor was isolated from a young man who received the YFV17D yellow fever vaccine. The CDR3 loop is CASSLRLAGGHNEQFF. Written as DNA, the CDR3 is TGTGCCAGCAGCCTTAGACTAGCGGGGGGACACAATGAGCAGTTCTTC.